This record looks at one TCR beta chain sequence and its context. Its antigen is currently not known. Per-nucleotide qualities are absent, and no much larger clonotype sits a single base away. The germline V and J ends show losses of 5 bases and 1 base respectively, and no gene match explains 3 bases of the junction. The CDR3 measures 16 amino acids from cysteine to phenylalanine. Only the CDR3 portion is preserved as DNA: 48 bases, with reading frame beginning at the first base. As encoded in the germline V gene (reference sequence), CDR1 is LGHDT while CDR2 is YNNKEL. The sample belongs to a study of blood T cell repertoires in COVID-19 (dated by TCRdb to 2018 to 2020). The study in broad terms: Samples from collaborators originated in the United States, Italy and Spain and spanned both the acute and convalescent phases of COVID-19. The material from the prospective study consisted of cDNA or gDNA derived from T cells, B-cell-depleted T cells, or PBMCs. Subjects who had been exposed to COVID-19, were actively infected with it, or had recovered from it provided the deeply sampled blood TCRbeta repertoires that made up the dataset. The repertoires were released in a freely available public database meant as a resource for research on the immune response to SARS-CoV-2. The samples were drawn from two sources: the first 160 participants of the ongoing ImmuneRACE study, and 950 to 1,500 subjects contributed by 6 global collaborators. The sample metadata nearly always contained a de-identified subject ID, COVID-19 status, age in years and sex. HLA class I and class II types, where available, came from metadata supplied by the sample provider rather than from assay-based typing.

The immunoSEQ Assay, a bias-controlled multiplex PCR, was used to amplify TCRbeta CDR3 regions from genomic DNA. Per the source publication's procedure: Within the assay, amplification of reference gene primers was used to estimate how many nucleated cells each sample contained. Sequence reads were collapsed and filtered to measure the absolute abundance of every unique TCRbeta CDR3 rearrangement. For each sample, productive Simpson clonality was calculated by taking the square root of Simpson's diversity index across productive rearrangements. The clones in this table, taken by TCRdb from immuneACCESS, are in-frame only. Not every clone is retained; where verified, under half of the shortfall comes from an unresolved V gene, and the cause of the rest is unknown. V and J calls and clone size come straight from that table; D and trimming were deduced from the DNA. The sample records about 470,000 clones, approximately 90% of which are singletons. In total, the top ten clones hold under 0.75% of the sample.

Participants in the prospective study were enrolled through a virtual design, were aged about 18 to 90 years, and lived in 20 to 30 United States geographic areas. Cohort assignment in the prospective study relied on participant-reported clinical history from a screening survey and a study questionnaire. Recovered participants in ImmuneRACE Cohort 3 were defined by two consecutive negative NP/OP PCR tests, clearance by a healthcare professional, or resolution of symptoms. Mobile phlebotomists in the prospective study collected whole blood, serum and a nasopharyngeal or oropharyngeal swab from every participant. Over a 2-month period, participants in the prospective study had the option of providing additional blood draws and questionnaires. Before DNA extraction, prospective study blood samples were shipped either frozen or at room temperature. Paper-wide results and their limitations: The quantity of clinical and demographic metadata differed by source and by participant and was supplied without curation.

Sequences were obtained from PBMCs or T cells enriched from blood (not recorded which). This clonotype was sampled from a woman aged 18 to 35 who had recovered from COVID-19. This chain is built from TRBV3-1 (or the pseudogene TRBV3-2) and TRBJ2-3, with TRBD2 identical over 13 junction bases. The sequenced DNA: TGTGCCAGCAGCAGGACTAGCGGGGGTGGCACAGATACGCAGTATTTT. This encodes CASSRTSGGGTDTQYF.